This section outlines one T cell receptor (beta chain) sequence together with its context. What it recognizes is unknown. V lost 4 bases and J lost 2, with 15 bases in between. The length of the CDR3 is 16 residues. CDR1 and CDR2 (germline): MGHRA, YSYEKL. The PCR had 60 Vbeta and 13 Jbeta primers. In the original workflow: As a later analysis found, there were 80 million or so unique TCR beta chains, of which approximately 10 million were shared. The repertoire was sequenced with immunoSEQ multiplex PCR; TCRdb's copy has only in-frame clones and lacks some. The V and J calls and clone size come from that table; D and trimming were worked out from the DNA. The repertoire holds around 100,000 clones, roughly three quarters seen once, with 4% in the top ten. These data come from a study of cytomegalovirus exposure and HLA in healthy donors. Overall study findings and caveats: TCR beta sequences reportedly predicted the HLA-A and HLA-B alleles of most subjects accurately.

What was sequenced was PBMCs. The receptor was derived from a woman between 50 and 59 years old in good health and CMV-seropositive. This sequence joins TRBV4-1 and TRBJ1-5, with TRBD1 as a possible D gene (6 bases). CDR3 sequence reads: CASSPRNRDGNQPQHF. CDR3 nucleotides: TGCGCCAGCAGCCCAAGAAACAGGGACGGCAATCAGCCCCAGCATTTT.